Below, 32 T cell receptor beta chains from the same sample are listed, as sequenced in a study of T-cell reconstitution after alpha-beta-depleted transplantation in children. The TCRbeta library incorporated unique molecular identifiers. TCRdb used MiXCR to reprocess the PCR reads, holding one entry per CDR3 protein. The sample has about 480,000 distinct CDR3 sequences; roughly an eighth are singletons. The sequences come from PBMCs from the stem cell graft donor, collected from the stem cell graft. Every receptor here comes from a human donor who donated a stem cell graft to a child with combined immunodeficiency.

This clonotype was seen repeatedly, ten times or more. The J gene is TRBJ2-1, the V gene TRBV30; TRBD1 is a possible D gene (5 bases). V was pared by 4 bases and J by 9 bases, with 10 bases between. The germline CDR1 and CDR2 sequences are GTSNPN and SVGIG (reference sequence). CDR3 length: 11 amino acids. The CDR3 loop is CAWNQGSEQFF. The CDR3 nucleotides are TGTGCCTGGAATCAGGGAAGTGAGCAGTTCTTC.

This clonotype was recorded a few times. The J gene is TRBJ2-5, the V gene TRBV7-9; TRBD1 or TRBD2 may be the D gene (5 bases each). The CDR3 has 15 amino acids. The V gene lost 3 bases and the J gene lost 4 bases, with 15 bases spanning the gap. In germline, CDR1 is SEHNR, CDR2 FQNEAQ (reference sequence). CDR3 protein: CASSLSRGPSETQYF. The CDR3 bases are TGTGCCAGCAGCTTGTCCCGGGGCCCTTCAGAGACCCAGTACTTC.

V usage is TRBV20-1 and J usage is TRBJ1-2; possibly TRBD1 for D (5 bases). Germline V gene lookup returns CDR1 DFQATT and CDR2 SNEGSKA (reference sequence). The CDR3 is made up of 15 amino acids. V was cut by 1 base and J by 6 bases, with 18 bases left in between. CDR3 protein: CSARGGGGIVDGYTF. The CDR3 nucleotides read TGCAGTGCTAGAGGGGGGGGAGGGATCGTTGATGGCTACACCTTC.

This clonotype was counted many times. The CDR3 DNA reads TGTGCCAGCAGTTACCGGGGGGTGGTGTCAGATACGCAGTATTTT. Translated, it gives CASSYRGVVSDTQYF. This rearrangement joins TRBV6-5 to TRBJ2-3, with 7 bases aligning to TRBD2. The CDR3 covers 15 residues. Germline-derived CDR1 and CDR2 are MNHEY and SVGAGI. J lost 4 bases, V lost 2 bases, and 6 bases had no gene match.

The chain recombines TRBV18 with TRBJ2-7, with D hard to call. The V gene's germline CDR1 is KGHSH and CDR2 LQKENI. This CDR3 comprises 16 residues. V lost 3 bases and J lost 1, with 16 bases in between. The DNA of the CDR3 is TGTGCCAGCTCACCTTTGTCCCTTGCAGTGTCCTACGAGCAGTACTTC. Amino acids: CASSPLSLAVSYEQYF.

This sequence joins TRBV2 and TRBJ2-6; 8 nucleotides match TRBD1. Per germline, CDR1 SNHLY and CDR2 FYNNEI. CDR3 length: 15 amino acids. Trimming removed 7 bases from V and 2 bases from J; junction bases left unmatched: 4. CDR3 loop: CASTLGQAGANVLTF. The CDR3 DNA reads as TGTGCCAGCACCTTGGGACAGGCTGGGGCCAACGTCCTGACTTTC. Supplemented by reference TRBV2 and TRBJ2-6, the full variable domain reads EPEVTQTPSHQVTQMGQEVILRCVPISNHLYFYWYRQILGQKVEFLVSFYNNEISEKSEIFDDQFSVERPDGSNFTLKIRSTKLEDSAMYFCASTLGQAGANVLTFGAGSRLTVL.

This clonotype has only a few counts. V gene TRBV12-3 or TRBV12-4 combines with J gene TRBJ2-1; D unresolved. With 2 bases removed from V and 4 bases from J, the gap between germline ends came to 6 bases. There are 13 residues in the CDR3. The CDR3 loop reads CASSLQKYNEQFF. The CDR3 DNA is TGTGCCAGCAGTTTACAGAAATACAATGAGCAGTTCTTC.

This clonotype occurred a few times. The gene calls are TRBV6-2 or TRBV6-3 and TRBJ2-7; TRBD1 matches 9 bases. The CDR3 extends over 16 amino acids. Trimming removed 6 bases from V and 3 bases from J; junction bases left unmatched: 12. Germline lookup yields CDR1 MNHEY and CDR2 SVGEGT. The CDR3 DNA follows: TGTGCCAGCAGCCCAGCCGGGGACAGGGTACGCTACGAGCAGTACTTC. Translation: CASSPAGDRVRYEQYF.

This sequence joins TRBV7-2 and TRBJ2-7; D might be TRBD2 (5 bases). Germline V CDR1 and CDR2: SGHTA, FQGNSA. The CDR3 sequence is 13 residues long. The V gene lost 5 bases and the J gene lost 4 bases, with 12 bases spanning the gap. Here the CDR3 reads CASSRGRGYEQYF. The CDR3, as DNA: TGTGCCAGCAGCCGCGGACGGGGTTACGAGCAGTACTTC.

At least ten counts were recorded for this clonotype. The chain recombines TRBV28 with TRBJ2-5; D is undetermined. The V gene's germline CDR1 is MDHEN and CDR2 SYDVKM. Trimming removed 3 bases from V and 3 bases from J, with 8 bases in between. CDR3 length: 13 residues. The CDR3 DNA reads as TGTGCCAGCAGTTTGAACTGGGAAGAGACCCAGTACTTC. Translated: CASSLNWEETQYF.

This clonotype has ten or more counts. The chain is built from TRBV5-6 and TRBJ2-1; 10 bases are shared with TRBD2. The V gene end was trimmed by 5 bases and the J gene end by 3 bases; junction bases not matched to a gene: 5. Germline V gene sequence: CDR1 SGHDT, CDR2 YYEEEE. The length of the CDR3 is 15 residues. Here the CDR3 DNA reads TGTGCCAGCAGTTTCGGACTAGCGGTCTACAATGAGCAGTTCTTC. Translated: CASSFGLAVYNEQFF.

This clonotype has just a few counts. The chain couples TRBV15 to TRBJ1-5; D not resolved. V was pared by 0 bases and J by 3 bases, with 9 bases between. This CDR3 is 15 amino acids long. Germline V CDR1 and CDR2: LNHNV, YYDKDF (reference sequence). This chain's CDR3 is CATSRDRGSNQPQHF. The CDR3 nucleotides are TGTGCCACCAGCAGAGATCGGGGATCCAATCAGCCCCAGCATTTT.

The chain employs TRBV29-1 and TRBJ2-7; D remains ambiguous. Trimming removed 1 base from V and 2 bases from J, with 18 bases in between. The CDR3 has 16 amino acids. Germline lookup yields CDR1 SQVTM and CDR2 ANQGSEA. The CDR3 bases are TGCAGCGTTGAAGGTCCGAGGAACAGCGCACCCTACGAGCAGTACTTC. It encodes CSVEGPRNSAPYEQYF.

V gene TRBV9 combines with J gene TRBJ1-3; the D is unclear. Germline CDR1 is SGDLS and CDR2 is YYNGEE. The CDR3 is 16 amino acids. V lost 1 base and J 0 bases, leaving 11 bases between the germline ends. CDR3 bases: TGTGCCAGCAGCGTAAGGGCAGGCAGCTCTGGAAACACCATATATTTT. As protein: CASSVRAGSSGNTIYF.

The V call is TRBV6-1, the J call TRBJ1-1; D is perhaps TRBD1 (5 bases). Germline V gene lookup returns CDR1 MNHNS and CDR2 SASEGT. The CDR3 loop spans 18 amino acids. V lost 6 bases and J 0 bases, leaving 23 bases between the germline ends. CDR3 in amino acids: CASSRGTVYGSMNTEAFF. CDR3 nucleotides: TGTGCCAGCAGCCGTGGGACCGTGTATGGCAGCATGAACACTGAAGCTTTCTTT.

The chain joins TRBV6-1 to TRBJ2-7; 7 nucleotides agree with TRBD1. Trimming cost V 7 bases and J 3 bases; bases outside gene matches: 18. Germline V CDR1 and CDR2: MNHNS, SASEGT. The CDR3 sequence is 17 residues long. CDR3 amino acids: CASTEGQVMGDVYEQYF. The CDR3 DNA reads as TGTGCCAGCACCGAAGGACAGGTTATGGGTGATGTCTACGAGCAGTACTTC.

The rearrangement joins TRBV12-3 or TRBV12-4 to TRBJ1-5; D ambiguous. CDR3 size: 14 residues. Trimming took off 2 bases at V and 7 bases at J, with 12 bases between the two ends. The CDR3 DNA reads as TGTGCCAGCAGTTTAATAGGGCTTGGGCAGCCCCAGCATTTT. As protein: CASSLIGLGQPQHF.

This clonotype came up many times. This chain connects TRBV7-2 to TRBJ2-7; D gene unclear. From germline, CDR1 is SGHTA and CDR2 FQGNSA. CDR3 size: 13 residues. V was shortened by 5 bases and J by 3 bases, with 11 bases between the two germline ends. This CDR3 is CASSPAVDYEQYF. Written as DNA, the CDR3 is TGTGCCAGCAGCCCCGCGGTAGACTACGAGCAGTACTTC.

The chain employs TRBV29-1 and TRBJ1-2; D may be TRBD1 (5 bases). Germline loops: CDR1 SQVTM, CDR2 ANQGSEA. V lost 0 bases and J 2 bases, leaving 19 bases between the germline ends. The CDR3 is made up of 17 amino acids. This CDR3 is CSVEDLYGQGGNYGYTF. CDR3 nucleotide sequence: TGCAGCGTTGAAGATCTGTATGGGCAGGGTGGGAACTATGGCTACACCTTC.

The CDR3 sequence: CASSFIRGDENIQYF. The CDR3 nucleotides read TGTGCCAGCAGTTTTATCCGGGGGGACGAAAACATTCAGTACTTC. The J gene is TRBJ2-4, the V gene TRBV28, with 7 positions matching TRBD2. V lost 3 bases and J lost 5; bases outside the gene matches: 7. Germline-derived CDR1 and CDR2 are MDHEN and SYDVKM. This CDR3 has 15 amino acids.

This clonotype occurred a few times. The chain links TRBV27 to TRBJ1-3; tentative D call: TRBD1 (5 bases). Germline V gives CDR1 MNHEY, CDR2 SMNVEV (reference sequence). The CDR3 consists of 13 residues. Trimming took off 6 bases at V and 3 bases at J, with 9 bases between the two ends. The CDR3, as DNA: TGTGCCAGCAGCTGGAGGGGTGGAAACACCATATATTTT. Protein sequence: CASSWRGGNTIYF.

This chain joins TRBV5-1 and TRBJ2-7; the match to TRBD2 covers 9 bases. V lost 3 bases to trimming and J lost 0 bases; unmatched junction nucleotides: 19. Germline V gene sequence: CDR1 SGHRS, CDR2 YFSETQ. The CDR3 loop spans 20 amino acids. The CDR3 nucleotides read TGCGCCAGCAGCTCGAGGGGGTTTGCGGGAGGGCCTTCGAGCTCCTACGAGCAGTACTTC. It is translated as CASSSRGFAGGPSSSYEQYF.

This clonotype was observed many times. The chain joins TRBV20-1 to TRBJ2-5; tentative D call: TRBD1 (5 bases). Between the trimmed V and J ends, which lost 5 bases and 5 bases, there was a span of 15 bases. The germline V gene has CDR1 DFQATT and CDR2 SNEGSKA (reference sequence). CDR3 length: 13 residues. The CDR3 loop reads CSAPTPGRETQYF. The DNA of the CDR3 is TGCAGTGCTCCCACTCCAGGGCGGGAGACCCAGTACTTC.

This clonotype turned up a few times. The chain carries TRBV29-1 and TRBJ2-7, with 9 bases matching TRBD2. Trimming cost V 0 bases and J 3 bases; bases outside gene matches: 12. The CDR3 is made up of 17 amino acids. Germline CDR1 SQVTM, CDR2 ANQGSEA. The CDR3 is CSVEDNRASGTLYEQYF. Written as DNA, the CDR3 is TGCAGCGTTGAAGACAACAGGGCTAGCGGGACCCTCTACGAGCAGTACTTC.

CDR3 sequence reads: CASSLAGPGDTQYF. The DNA for the CDR3 is TGTGCCAGCAGTTTAGCAGGGCCGGGAGATACGCAGTATTTT. The chain carries TRBV12-3 or TRBV12-4 and TRBJ2-3; D remains unclear. This CDR3 has 14 amino acids. V was clipped by 0 bases and J by 5 bases, with 9 bases between them.

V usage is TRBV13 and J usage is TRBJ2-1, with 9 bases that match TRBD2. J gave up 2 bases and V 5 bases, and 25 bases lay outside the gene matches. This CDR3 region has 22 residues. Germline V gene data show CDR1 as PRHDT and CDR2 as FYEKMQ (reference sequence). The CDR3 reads CASSPTSRGLLMREGPYNEQFF. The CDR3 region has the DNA TGTGCCAGCAGCCCTACCTCCCGCGGACTGTTAATGCGGGAGGGCCCCTACAATGAGCAGTTCTTC.

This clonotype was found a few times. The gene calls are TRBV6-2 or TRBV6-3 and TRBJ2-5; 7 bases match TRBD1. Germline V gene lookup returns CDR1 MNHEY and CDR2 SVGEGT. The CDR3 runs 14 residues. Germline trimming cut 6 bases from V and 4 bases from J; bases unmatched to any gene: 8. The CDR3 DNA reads TGTGCCAGCAGGGGAACAGGGGTTGGAGAGACCCAGTACTTC. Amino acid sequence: CASRGTGVGETQYF.

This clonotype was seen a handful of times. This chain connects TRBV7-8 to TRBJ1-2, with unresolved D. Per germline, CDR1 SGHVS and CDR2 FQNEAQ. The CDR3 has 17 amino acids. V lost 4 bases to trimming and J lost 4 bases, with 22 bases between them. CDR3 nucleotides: TGTGCCAGCAGCTCAAGACCGGGAGCAAAAACCAGCTATGGCTACACCTTC. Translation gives CASSSRPGAKTSYGYTF.

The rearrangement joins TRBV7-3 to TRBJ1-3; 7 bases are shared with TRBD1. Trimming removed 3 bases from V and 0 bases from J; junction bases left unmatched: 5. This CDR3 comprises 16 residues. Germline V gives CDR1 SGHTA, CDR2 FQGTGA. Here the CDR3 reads CASSFQGGSSGNTIYF. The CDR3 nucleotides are TGTGCCAGCAGCTTCCAGGGGGGAAGCTCTGGAAACACCATATATTTT.

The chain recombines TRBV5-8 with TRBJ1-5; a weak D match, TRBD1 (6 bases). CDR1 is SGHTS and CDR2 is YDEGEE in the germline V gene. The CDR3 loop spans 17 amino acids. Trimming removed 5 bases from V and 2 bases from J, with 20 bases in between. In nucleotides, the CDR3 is TGTGCCAGCAGTTACGCGACAGGCAGGGTCGGCAATCAGCCCCAGCATTTT. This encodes CASSYATGRVGNQPQHF.

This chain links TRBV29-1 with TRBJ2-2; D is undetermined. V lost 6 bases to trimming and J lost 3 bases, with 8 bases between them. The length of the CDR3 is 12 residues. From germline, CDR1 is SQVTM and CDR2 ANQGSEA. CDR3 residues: CSVQEDTGELFF. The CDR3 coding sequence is TGCAGCGTCCAAGAGGACACCGGGGAGCTGTTTTTT.

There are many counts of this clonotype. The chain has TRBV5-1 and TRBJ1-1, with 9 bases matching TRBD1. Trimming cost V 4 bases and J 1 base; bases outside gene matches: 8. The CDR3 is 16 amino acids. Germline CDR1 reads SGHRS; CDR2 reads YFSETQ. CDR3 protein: CASSPGTGTRNTEAFF. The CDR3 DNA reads TGCGCCAGCAGCCCCGGGACAGGGACGAGGAACACTGAAGCTTTCTTT.